Below, one T cell receptor (beta chain) is given with its context. Trimming cost V 2 bases and J 5 bases; bases outside gene matches: 10. Germline CDR1 reads SGHVS; CDR2 reads FNYEAQ. The CDR3 sequence is 17 residues long. Assay: immunoSEQ multiplex PCR; the TCRdb copy retains only in-frame clones and omits some. This table has about 36,000 clones, 90% appearing once. The data are from a study of blood T cell repertoires in COVID-19. In the study overall: In each case, the material was cDNA or gDNA derived from T cells, B-cell-depleted T cells, or PBMCs.

What was sequenced was peripheral blood. The chain joins TRBV7-6 to TRBJ2-5, with 11 nucleotides matching TRBD2. The source of this sequence is a human donor in a cohort sampled during active COVID-19. The CDR3 coding sequence is TGTGCCAGCAGCTTAAGAGGTAGCGGGAGGGCCTTGGAGACCCAGTACTTC. Translating gives CASSLRGSGRALETQYF. The whole variable domain, remainder taken from reference TRBV7-6 and TRBJ2-5, is GAGVSQSPRYKVTKRGQDVALRCDPISGHVSLYWYRQALGQGPEFLTYFNYEAQQDKSGLPNDRFSAERPEGSISTLTIQRTEQRDSAMYRCASSLRGSGRALETQYFGPGTRLLVL.